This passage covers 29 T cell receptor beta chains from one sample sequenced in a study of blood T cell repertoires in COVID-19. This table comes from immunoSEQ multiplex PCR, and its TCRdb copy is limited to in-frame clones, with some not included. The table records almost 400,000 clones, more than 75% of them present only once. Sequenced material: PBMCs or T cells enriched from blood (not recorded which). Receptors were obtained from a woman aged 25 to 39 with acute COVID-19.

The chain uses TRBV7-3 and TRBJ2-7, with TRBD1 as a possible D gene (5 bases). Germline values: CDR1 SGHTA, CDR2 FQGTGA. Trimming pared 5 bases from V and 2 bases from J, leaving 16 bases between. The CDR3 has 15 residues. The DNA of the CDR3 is TGTGCCAGCAGCCCCAAACCAGGGATTCCCTACGAGCAGTACTTC. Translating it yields CASSPKPGIPYEQYF.

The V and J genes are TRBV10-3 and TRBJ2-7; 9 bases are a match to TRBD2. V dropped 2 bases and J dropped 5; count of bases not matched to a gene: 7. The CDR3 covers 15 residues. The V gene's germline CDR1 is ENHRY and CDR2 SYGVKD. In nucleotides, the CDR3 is TGTGCCATCAGTGAGGGTAGCGGGGGTCCCCACGAGCAGTACTTC. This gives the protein CAISEGSGGPHEQYF.

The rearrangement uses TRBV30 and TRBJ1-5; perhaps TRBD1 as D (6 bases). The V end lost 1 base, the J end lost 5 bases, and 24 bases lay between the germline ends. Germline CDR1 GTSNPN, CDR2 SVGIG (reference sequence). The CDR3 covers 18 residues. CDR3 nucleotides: TGTGCCTGGAGTGATGGGTCTATGTGGGGGCGAGGAGATCAGCCCCAGCATTTT. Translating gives CAWSDGSMWGRGDQPQHF.

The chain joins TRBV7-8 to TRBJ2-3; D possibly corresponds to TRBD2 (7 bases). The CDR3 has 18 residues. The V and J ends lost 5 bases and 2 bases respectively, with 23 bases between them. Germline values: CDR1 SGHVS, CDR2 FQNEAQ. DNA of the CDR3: TGTGCCAGCAGCCCCGGGCGGTGGGGGGGGCGGGTCACAGATACGCAGTATTTT. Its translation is CASSPGRWGGRVTDTQYF.

This CDR3 reads CASSDWGHMNTEAFF. The CDR3 DNA sequence: TGTGCCAGCAGTGATTGGGGACATATGAACACTGAAGCTTTCTTT. The chain uses TRBV6-1 and TRBJ1-1; D might be TRBD1 (6 bases). The germline V and J ends were trimmed by 3 bases and 0 bases, with 11 bases remaining between them. The CDR3 sequence is 15 residues long. CDR1 and CDR2 (germline): MNHNS, SASEGT.

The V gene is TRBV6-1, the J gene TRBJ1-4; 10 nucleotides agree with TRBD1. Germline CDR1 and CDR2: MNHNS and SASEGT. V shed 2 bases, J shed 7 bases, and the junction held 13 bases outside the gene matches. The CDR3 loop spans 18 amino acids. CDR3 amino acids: CASSERTGGDYPLEKLFF. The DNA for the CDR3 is TGTGCCAGCAGTGAAAGGACAGGGGGGGATTACCCTCTTGAAAAACTGTTTTTT.

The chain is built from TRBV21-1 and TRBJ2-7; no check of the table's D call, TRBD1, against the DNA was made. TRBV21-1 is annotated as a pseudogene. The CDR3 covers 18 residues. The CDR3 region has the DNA TGTGCCAGCAGCAAAGTCCATCTCACCGGGCAGGGGAGTGGGGAGCAGTACTTC. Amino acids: CASSKVHLTGQGSGEQYF.

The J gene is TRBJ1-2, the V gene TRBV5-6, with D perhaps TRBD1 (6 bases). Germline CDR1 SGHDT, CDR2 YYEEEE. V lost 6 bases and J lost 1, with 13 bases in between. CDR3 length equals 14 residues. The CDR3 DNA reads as TGTGCCAGCACGTTCGGCAGGGGTAACTATGGCTACACCTTC. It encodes CASTFGRGNYGYTF.

CDR3 sequence reads: CASSIVTGDGNQPQHF. In nucleotides, the CDR3 is TGTGCCAGTAGTATAGTAACAGGGGATGGCAATCAGCCCCAGCATTTT. The chain links TRBV19 to TRBJ1-5, with 7 bases lining up with TRBD1. The trim removed 1 base at V and 2 bases at J, leaving 5 bases unmatched. The CDR3 runs to 16 residues. The germline CDR1 and CDR2 sequences are LNHDA and SQIVND (reference sequence).

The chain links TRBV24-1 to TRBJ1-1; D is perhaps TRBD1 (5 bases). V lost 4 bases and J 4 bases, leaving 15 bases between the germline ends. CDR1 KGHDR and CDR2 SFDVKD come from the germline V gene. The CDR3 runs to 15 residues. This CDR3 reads CATSDSQGGSTEAFF. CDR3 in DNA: TGTGCCACCAGTGACTCGCAGGGCGGAAGCACTGAAGCTTTCTTT.

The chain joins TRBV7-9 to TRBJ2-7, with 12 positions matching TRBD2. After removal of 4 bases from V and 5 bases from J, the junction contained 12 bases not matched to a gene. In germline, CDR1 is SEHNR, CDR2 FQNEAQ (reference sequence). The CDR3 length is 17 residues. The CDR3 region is CASSSTLAGGWTNEQYF. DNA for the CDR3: TGTGCCAGCAGCTCGACACTAGCGGGGGGCTGGACCAACGAGCAGTACTTC.

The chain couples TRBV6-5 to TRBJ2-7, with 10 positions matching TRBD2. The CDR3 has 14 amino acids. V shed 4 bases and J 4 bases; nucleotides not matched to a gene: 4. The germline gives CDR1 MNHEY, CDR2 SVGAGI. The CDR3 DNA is TGTGCCAGCAGTTTAGCGGGGGGCCTGTACGAGCAGTACTTC. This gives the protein CASSLAGGLYEQYF.

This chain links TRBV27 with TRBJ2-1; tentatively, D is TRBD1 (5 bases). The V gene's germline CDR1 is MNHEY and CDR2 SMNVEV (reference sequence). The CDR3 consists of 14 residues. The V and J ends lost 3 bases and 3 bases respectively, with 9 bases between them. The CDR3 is CASSLTENYNEQFF. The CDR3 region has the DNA TGTGCCAGCAGTTTGACAGAGAACTACAATGAGCAGTTCTTC.

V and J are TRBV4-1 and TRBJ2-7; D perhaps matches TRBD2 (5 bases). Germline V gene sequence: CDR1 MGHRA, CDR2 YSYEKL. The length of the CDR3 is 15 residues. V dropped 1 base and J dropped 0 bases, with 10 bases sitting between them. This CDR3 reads CASSQVAGDSYEQYF. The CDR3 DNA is TGCGCCAGCAGCCAAGTTGCGGGTGACTCCTACGAGCAGTACTTC.

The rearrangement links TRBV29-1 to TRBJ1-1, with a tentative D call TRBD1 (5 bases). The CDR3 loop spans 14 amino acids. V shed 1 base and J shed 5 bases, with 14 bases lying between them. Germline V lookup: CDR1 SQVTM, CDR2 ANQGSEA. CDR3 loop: CSVEVSGRGTEAFF. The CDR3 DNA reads TGCAGCGTTGAAGTGTCCGGGAGGGGAACTGAAGCTTTCTTT.

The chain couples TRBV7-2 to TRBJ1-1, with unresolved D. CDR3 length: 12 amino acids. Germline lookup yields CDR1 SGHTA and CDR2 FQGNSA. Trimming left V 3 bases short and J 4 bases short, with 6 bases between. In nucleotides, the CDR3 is TGTGCCAGCAGCTTTAGGAGCACTGAAGCTTTCTTT. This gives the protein CASSFRSTEAFF.

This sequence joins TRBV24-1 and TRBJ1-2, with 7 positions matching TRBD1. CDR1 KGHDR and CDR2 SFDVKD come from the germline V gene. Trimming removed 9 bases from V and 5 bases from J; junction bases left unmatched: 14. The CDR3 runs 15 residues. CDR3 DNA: TGTGCCACCGCCATAGGTGGTACAGGGGAGTATGGCTACACCTTC. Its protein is CATAIGGTGEYGYTF.

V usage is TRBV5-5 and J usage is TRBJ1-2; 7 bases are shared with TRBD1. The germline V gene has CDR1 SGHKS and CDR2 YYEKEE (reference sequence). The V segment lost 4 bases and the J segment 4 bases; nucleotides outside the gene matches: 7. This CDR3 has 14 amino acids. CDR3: CASSRGRTGYGYTF. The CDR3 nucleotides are TGTGCCAGCAGCCGCGGCAGGACAGGCTATGGCTACACCTTC. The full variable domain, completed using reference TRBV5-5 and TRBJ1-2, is DAGVTQSPTHLIKTRGQQVTLRCSPISGHKSVSWYQQVLGQGPQFIFQYYEKEERGRGNFPDRFSARQFPNYSSELNVNALLLGDSALYLCASSRGRTGYGYTFGSGTRLTVV.

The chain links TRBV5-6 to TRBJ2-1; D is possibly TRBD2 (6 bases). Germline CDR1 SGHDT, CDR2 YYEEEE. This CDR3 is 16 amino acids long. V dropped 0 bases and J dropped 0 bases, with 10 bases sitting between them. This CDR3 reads CASSLEEGSSYNEQFF. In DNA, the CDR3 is TGTGCCAGCAGCTTGGAGGAGGGGAGCTCCTACAATGAGCAGTTCTTC.

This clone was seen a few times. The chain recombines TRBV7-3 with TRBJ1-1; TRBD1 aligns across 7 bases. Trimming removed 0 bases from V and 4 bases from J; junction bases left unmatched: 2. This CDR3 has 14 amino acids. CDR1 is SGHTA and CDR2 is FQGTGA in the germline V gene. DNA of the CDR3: TGTGCCAGCAGCTTAACAGGGACAGCCACTGAAGCTTTCTTT. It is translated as CASSLTGTATEAFF.

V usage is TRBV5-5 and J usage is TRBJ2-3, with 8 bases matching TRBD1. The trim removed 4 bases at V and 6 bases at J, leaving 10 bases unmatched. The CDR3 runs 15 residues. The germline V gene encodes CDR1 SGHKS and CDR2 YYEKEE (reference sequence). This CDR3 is CASSQFGQGADTQYF. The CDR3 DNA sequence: TGTGCCAGCAGCCAATTCGGACAGGGAGCCGATACGCAGTATTTT.

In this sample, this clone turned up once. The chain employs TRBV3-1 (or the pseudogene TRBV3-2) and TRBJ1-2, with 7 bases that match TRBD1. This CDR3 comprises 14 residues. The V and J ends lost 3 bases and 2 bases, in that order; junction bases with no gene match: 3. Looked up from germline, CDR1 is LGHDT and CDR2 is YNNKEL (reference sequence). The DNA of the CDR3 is TGTGCCAGCAGCCATTTAGGGGGCAACTATGGCTACACCTTC. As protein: CASSHLGGNYGYTF.

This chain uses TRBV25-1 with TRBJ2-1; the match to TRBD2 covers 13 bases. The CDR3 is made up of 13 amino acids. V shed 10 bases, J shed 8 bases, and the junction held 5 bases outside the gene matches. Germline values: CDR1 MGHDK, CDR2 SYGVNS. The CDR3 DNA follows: TGTGCCACTGGGACTAGCGGGGTTGATGAGCAGTTCTTC. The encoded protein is CATGTSGVDEQFF. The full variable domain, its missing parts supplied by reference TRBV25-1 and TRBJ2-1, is EADIYQTPRYLVIGTGKKITLECSQTMGHDKMYWYQQDPGMELHLIHYSYGVNSTEKGDLSSESTVSRIRTEHFPLTLESARPSHTSQYLCATGTSGVDEQFFGPGTRLTVL.

Here the CDR3 DNA reads TGTGCCACCAGTGCTCGGACAGGGGGCGAATTTGAGCAGTTCTTC. This codes for CATSARTGGEFEQFF. J is TRBJ2-1 and V is TRBV24-1; 11 positions match TRBD1. Germline V gives CDR1 KGHDR, CDR2 SFDVKD. This CDR3 has 15 residues. V was clipped by 5 bases and J by 9 bases; unmatched bases: 8.

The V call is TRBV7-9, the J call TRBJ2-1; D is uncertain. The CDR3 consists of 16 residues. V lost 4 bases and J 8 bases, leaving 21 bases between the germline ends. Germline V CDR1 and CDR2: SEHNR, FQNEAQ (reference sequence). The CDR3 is CASSSFHTEVRHEQFF. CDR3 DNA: TGTGCCAGCAGCTCATTCCACACTGAGGTGAGGCATGAGCAGTTCTTC.

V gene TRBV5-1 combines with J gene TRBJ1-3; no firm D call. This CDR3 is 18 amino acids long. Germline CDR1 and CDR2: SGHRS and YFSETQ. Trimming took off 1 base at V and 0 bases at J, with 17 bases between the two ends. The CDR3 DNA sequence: TGCGCCAGCAGCTTGAGGTGGGCACGGCAGGACTCTGGAAACACCATATATTTT. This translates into CASSLRWARQDSGNTIYF.

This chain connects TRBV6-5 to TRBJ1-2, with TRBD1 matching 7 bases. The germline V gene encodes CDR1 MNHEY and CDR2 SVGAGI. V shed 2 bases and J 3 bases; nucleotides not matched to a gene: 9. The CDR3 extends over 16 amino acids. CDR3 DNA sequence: TGTGCCAGCAGTTACGACAGACAGGGCGGTCACTATGGCTACACCTTC. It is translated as CASSYDRQGGHYGYTF.

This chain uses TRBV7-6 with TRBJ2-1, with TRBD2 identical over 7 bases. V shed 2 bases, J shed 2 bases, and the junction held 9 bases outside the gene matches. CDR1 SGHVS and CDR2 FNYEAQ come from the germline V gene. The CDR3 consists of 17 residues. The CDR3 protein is CASSLRERERAYNEQFF. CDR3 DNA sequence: TGTGCCAGCAGCTTAAGAGAGCGGGAAAGGGCCTACAATGAGCAGTTCTTC.

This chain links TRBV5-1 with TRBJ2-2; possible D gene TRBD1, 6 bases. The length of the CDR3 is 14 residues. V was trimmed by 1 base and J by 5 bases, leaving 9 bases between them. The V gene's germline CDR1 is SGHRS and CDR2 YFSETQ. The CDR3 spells CASSLRQETGELFF. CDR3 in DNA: TGCGCCAGCAGCTTGAGACAGGAGACCGGGGAGCTGTTTTTT. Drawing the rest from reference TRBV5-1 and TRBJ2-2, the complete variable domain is KAGVTQTPRYLIKTRGQQVTLSCSPISGHRSVSWYQQTPGQGLQFLFEYFSETQRNKGNFPGRFSGRQFSNSRSEMNVSTLELGDSALYLCASSLRQETGELFFGEGSRLTVL.